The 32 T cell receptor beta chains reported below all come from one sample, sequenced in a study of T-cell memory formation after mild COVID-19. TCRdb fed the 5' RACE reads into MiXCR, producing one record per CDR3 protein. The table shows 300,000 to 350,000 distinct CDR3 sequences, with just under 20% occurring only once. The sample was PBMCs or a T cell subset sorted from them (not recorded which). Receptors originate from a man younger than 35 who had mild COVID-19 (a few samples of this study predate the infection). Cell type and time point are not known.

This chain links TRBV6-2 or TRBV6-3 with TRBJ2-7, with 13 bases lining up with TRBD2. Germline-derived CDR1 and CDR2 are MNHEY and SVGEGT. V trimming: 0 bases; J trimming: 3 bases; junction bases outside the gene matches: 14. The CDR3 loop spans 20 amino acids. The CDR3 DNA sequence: TGTGCCAGCAGTTACTCGGAAGTGACTAGCGGGGGGCCCTCCCGCTACGAGCAGTACTTC. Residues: CASSYSEVTSGGPSRYEQYF.

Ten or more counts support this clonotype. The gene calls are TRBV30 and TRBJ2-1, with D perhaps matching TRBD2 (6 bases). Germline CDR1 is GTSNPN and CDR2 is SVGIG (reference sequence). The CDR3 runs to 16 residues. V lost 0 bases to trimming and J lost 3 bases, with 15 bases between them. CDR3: CAWSVAGTHYYNEQFF. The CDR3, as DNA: TGTGCCTGGAGTGTAGCTGGGACTCACTACTACAATGAGCAGTTCTTC.

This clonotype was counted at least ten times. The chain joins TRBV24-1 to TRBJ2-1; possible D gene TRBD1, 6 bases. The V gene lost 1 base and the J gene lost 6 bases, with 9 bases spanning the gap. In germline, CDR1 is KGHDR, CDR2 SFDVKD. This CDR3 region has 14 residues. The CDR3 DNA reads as TGTGCCACCAGTGATTTTCCCAGGGGCAATGAGCAGTTCTTC. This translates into CATSDFPRGNEQFF.

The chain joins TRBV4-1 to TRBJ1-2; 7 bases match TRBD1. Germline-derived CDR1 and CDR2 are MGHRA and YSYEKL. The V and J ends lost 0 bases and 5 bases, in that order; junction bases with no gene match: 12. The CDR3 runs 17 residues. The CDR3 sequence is CASSQDWTGAHPYGYTF. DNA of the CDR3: TGCGCCAGCAGCCAAGATTGGACAGGCGCCCACCCATATGGCTACACCTTC.

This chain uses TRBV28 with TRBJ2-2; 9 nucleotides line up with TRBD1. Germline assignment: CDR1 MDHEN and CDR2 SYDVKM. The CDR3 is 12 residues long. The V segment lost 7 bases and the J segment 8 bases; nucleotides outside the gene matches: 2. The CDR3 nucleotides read TGTGCCAGCAACAGGGGGCTTGGGGAGCTGTTTTTT. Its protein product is CASNRGLGELFF.

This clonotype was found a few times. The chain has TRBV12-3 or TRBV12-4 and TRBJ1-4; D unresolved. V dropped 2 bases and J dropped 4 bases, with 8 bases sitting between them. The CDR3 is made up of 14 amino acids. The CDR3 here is CASSLLGINEKLFF. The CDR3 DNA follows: TGTGCCAGCAGTTTACTGGGTATTAATGAAAAACTGTTTTTT.

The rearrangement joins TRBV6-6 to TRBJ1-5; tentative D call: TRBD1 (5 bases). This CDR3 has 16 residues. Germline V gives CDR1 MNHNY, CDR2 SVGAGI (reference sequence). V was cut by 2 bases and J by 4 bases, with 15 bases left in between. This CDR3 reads CASSYEGIEGNQPQHF. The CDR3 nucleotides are TGTGCCAGCAGTTACGAGGGAATTGAGGGGAATCAGCCCCAGCATTTT.

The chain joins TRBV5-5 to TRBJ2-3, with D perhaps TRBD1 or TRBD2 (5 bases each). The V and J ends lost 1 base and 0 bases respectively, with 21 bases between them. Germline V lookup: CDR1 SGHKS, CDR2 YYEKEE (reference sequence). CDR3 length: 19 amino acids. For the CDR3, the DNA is TGTGCCAGCAGCTTGTTCGGGATCGGGGCAGGGTTTAGCACAGATACGCAGTATTTT. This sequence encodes CASSLFGIGAGFSTDTQYF.

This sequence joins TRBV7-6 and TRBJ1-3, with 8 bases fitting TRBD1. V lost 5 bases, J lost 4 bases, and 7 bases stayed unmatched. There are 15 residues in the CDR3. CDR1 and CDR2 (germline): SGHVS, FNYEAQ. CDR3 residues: CASSRSGGIGNTIYF. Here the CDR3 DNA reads TGTGCCAGCAGCCGCTCAGGGGGCATCGGAAACACCATATATTTT.

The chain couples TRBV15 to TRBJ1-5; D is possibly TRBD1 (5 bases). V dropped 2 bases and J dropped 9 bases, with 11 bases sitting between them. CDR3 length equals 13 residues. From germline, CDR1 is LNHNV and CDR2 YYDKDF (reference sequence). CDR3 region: CATSRQGSTPQHF. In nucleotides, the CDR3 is TGTGCCACCAGCAGACAGGGTTCAACGCCCCAGCATTTT.

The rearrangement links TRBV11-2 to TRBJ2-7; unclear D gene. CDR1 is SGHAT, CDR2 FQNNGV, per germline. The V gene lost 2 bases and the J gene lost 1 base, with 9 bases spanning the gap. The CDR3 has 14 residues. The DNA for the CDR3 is TGTGCCAGCAGCTTATCGGCGGAATCCTACGAGCAGTACTTC. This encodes CASSLSAESYEQYF.

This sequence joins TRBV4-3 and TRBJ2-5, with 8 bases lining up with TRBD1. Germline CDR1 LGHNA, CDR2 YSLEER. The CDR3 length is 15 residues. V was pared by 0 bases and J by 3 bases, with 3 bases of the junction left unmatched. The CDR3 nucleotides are TGCGCCAGCAGCCAAGATCCAGGGGGCGAAGAGACCCAGTACTTC. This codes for CASSQDPGGEETQYF.

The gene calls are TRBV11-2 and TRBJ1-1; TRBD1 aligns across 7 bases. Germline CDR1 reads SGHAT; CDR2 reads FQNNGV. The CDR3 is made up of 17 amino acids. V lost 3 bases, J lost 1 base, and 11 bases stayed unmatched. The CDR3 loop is CASSFNRGREQNTEAFF. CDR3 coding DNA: TGTGCCAGCAGCTTCAACAGGGGACGTGAGCAGAACACTGAAGCTTTCTTT.

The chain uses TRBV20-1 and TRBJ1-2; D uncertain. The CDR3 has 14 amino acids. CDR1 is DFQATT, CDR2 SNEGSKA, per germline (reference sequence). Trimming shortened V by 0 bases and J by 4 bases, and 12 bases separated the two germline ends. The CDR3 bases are TGCAGTGCTAGAGATACATTCCCCGGCTATGGCTACACCTTC. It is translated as CSARDTFPGYGYTF.

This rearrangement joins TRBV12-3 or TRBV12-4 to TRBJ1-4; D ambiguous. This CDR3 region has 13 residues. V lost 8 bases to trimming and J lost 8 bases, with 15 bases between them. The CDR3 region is CASARGGEEKLFF. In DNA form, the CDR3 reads TGTGCCAGCGCTCGTGGCGGGGAAGAAAAACTGTTTTTT.

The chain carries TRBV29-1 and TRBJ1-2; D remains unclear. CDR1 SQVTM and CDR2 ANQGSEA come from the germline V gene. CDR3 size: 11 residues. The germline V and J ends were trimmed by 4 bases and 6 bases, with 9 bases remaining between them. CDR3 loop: CSVVVGNGYTF. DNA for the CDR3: TGCAGCGTTGTGGTAGGGAATGGCTACACCTTC. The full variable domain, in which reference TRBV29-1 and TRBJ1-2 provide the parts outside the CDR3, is SAVISQKPSRDICQRGTSLTIQCQVDSQVTMMFWYRQQPGQSLTLIATANQGSEATYESGFVIDKFPISRPNLTFSTLTVSNMSPEDSSIYLCSVVVGNGYTFGSGTRLTVV.

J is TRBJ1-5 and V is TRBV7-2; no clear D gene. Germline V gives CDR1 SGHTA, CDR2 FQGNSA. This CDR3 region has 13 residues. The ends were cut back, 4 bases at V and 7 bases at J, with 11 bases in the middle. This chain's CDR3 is CASSSQWAQPQHF. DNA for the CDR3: TGTGCCAGCAGCTCTCAGTGGGCACAGCCCCAGCATTTT. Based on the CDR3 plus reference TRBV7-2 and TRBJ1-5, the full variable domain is GAGVSQSPSNKVTEKGKDVELRCDPISGHTALYWYRQSLGQGLEFLIYFQGNSAPDKSGLPSDRFSAERTGGSVSTLTIQRTQQEDSAVYLCASSSQWAQPQHFGDGTRLSIL.

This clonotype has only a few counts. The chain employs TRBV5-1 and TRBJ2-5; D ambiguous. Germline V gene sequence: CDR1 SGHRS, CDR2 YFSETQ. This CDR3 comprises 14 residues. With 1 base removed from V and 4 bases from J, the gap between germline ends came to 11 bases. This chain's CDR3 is CASSLRLEPETQYF. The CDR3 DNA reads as TGCGCCAGCAGCTTGAGACTGGAACCAGAGACCCAGTACTTC.

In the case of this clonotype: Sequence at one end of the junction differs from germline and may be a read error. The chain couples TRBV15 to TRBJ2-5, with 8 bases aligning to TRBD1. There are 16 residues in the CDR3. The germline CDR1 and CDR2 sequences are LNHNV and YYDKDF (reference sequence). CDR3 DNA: TGTGCCACCAGCCGACGACCGGACAGGGTGCAAGGGACCCAGTACTTC. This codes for CATSRRPDRVQGTQYF. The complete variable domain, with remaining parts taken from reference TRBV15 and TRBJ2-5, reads DAMVIQNPRYQVTQFGKPVTLSCSQTLNHNVMYWYQQKSSQAPKLLFHYYDKDFNNEADTPDNFQSRRPNTSFCFLDIRSPGLGDTAMYLCATSRRPDRVQGTQYFGPGTRLLVL.

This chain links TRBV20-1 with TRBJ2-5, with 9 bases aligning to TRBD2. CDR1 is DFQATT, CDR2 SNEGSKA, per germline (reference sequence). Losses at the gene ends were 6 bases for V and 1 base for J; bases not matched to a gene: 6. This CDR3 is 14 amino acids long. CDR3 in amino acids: CSAPLAGPQETQYF. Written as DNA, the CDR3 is TGCAGTGCCCCGCTAGCGGGGCCCCAAGAGACCCAGTACTTC.

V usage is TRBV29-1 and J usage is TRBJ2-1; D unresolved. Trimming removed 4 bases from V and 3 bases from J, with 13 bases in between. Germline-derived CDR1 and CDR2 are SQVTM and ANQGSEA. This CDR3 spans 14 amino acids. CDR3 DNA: TGCAGCGTTGCGAGGCGGCAAAGCTACAATGAGCAGTTCTTC. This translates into CSVARRQSYNEQFF.

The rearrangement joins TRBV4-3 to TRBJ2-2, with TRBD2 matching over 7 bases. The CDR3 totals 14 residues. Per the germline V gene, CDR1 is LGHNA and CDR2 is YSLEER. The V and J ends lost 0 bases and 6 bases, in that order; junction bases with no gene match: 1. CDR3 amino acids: CASSQERGSGELFF. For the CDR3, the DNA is TGCGCCAGCAGCCAAGAGCGGGGGTCCGGGGAGCTGTTTTTT.

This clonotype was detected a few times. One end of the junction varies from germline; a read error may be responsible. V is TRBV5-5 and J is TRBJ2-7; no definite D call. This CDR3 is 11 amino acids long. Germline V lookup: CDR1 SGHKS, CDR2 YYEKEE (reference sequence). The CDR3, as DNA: TGTGCCAGCGAGAGACTGGGTCTCGAAGACTTC. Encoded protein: CASERLGLEDF.

The CDR3 region has the DNA TGTGCCAGCAGAGGGACTAGCGGCTACGAGCAGTACGTC. Translated: CASRGTSGYEQYV. The chain recombines TRBV2 with TRBJ2-7; 11 bases are a match to TRBD2. The trim removed 6 bases at V and 3 bases at J, leaving 1 base unmatched. CDR1 is SNHLY, CDR2 FYNNEI, per germline. This CDR3 is 13 amino acids long.

CDR3 region: CASSYSPQDTEAFF. In DNA form, the CDR3 reads TGTGCCAGCAGTTACTCGCCCCAGGACACTGAAGCTTTCTTT. V and J are TRBV6-5 and TRBJ1-1; D gene ambiguous. This CDR3 is built from 14 residues. Per the germline V gene, CDR1 is MNHEY and CDR2 is SVGAGI. Trimming removed 0 bases from V and 3 bases from J, with 8 bases in between.

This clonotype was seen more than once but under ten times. CDR3 sequence (DNA): TGTGCCACCAGTGATTCGGGGAGCGGATACACAGATACGCAGTATTTT. Translating gives CATSDSGSGYTDTQYF. V gene TRBV24-1 combines with J gene TRBJ2-3, with a weak D call TRBD2 (5 bases). Germline assignment: CDR1 KGHDR and CDR2 SFDVKD. V lost 2 bases and J lost 2, with 13 bases in between. The CDR3 has 16 residues.

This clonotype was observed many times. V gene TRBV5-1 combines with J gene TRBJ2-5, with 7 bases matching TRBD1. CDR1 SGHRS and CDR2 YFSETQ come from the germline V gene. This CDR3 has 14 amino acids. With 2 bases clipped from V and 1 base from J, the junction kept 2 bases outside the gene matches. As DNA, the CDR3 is TGCGCCAGCAGCTTCCGGGACAGCCAAGAGACCCAGTACTTC. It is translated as CASSFRDSQETQYF. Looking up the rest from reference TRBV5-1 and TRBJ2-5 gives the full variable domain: KAGVTQTPRYLIKTRGQQVTLSCSPISGHRSVSWYQQTPGQGLQFLFEYFSETQRNKGNFPGRFSGRQFSNSRSEMNVSTLELGDSALYLCASSFRDSQETQYFGPGTRLLVL.

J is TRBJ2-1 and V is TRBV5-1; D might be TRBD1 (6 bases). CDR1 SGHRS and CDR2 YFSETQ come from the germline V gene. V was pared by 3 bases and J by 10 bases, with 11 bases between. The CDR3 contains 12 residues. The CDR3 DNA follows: TGCGCCAGCAGCTATGCCAGGGGCGAGCAGTTCTTC. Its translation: CASSYARGEQFF.

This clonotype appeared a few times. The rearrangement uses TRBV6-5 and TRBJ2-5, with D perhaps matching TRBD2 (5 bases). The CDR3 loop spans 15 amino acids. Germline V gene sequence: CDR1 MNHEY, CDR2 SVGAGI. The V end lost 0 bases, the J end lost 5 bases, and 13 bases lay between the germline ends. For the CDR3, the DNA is TGTGCCAGCAGTTACTCGTTCCGGAGAGGGGAGACCCAGTACTTC. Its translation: CASSYSFRRGETQYF.

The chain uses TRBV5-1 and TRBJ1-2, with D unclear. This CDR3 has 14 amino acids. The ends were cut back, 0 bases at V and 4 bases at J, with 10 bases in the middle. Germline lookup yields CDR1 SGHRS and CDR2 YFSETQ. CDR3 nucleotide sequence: TGCGCCAGCAGCTTGGAGGGAGTAATCTATGGCTACACCTTC. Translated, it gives CASSLEGVIYGYTF.

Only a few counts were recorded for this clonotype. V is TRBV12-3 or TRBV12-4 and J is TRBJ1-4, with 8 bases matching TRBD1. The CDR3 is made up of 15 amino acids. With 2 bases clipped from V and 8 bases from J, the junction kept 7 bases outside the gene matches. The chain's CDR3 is CASSLPAGGREKLFF. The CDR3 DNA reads TGTGCCAGCAGTTTACCGGCAGGGGGCCGGGAAAAACTGTTTTTT.

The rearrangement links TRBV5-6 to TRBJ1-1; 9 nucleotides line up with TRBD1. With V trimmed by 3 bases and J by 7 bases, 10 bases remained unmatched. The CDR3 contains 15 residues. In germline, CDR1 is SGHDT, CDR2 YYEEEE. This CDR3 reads CASSYPDRGSYEAFF. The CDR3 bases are TGTGCCAGCAGCTACCCGGACAGGGGATCCTATGAAGCTTTCTTT.